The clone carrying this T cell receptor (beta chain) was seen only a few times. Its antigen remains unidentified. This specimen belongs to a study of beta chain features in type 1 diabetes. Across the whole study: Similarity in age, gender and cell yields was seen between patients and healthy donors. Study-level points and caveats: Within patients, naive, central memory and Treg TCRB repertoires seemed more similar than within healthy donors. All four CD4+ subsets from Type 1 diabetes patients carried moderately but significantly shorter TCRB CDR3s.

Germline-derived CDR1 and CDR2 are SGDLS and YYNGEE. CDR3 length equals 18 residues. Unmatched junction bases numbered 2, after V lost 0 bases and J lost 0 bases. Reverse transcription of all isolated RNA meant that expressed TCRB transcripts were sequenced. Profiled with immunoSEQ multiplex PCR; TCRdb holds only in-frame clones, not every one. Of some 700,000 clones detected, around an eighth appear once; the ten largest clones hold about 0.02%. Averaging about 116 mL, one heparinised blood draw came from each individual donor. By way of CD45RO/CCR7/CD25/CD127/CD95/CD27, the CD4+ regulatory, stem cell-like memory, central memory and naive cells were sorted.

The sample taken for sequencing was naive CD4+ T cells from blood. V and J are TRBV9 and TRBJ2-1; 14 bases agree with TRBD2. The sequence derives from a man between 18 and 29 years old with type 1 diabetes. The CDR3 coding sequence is TGTGCCAGCAGCGTAGGAGGGACTAGCGGGAGCTCCTACAATGAGCAGTTCTTC. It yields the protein CASSVGGTSGSSYNEQFF. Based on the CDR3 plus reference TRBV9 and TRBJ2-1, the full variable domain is DSGVTQTPKHLITATGQRVTLRCSPRSGDLSVYWYQQSLDQGLQFLIQYYNGEERAKGNILERFSAQQFPDLHSELNLSSLELGDSALYFCASSVGGTSGSSYNEQFFGPGTRLTVL.